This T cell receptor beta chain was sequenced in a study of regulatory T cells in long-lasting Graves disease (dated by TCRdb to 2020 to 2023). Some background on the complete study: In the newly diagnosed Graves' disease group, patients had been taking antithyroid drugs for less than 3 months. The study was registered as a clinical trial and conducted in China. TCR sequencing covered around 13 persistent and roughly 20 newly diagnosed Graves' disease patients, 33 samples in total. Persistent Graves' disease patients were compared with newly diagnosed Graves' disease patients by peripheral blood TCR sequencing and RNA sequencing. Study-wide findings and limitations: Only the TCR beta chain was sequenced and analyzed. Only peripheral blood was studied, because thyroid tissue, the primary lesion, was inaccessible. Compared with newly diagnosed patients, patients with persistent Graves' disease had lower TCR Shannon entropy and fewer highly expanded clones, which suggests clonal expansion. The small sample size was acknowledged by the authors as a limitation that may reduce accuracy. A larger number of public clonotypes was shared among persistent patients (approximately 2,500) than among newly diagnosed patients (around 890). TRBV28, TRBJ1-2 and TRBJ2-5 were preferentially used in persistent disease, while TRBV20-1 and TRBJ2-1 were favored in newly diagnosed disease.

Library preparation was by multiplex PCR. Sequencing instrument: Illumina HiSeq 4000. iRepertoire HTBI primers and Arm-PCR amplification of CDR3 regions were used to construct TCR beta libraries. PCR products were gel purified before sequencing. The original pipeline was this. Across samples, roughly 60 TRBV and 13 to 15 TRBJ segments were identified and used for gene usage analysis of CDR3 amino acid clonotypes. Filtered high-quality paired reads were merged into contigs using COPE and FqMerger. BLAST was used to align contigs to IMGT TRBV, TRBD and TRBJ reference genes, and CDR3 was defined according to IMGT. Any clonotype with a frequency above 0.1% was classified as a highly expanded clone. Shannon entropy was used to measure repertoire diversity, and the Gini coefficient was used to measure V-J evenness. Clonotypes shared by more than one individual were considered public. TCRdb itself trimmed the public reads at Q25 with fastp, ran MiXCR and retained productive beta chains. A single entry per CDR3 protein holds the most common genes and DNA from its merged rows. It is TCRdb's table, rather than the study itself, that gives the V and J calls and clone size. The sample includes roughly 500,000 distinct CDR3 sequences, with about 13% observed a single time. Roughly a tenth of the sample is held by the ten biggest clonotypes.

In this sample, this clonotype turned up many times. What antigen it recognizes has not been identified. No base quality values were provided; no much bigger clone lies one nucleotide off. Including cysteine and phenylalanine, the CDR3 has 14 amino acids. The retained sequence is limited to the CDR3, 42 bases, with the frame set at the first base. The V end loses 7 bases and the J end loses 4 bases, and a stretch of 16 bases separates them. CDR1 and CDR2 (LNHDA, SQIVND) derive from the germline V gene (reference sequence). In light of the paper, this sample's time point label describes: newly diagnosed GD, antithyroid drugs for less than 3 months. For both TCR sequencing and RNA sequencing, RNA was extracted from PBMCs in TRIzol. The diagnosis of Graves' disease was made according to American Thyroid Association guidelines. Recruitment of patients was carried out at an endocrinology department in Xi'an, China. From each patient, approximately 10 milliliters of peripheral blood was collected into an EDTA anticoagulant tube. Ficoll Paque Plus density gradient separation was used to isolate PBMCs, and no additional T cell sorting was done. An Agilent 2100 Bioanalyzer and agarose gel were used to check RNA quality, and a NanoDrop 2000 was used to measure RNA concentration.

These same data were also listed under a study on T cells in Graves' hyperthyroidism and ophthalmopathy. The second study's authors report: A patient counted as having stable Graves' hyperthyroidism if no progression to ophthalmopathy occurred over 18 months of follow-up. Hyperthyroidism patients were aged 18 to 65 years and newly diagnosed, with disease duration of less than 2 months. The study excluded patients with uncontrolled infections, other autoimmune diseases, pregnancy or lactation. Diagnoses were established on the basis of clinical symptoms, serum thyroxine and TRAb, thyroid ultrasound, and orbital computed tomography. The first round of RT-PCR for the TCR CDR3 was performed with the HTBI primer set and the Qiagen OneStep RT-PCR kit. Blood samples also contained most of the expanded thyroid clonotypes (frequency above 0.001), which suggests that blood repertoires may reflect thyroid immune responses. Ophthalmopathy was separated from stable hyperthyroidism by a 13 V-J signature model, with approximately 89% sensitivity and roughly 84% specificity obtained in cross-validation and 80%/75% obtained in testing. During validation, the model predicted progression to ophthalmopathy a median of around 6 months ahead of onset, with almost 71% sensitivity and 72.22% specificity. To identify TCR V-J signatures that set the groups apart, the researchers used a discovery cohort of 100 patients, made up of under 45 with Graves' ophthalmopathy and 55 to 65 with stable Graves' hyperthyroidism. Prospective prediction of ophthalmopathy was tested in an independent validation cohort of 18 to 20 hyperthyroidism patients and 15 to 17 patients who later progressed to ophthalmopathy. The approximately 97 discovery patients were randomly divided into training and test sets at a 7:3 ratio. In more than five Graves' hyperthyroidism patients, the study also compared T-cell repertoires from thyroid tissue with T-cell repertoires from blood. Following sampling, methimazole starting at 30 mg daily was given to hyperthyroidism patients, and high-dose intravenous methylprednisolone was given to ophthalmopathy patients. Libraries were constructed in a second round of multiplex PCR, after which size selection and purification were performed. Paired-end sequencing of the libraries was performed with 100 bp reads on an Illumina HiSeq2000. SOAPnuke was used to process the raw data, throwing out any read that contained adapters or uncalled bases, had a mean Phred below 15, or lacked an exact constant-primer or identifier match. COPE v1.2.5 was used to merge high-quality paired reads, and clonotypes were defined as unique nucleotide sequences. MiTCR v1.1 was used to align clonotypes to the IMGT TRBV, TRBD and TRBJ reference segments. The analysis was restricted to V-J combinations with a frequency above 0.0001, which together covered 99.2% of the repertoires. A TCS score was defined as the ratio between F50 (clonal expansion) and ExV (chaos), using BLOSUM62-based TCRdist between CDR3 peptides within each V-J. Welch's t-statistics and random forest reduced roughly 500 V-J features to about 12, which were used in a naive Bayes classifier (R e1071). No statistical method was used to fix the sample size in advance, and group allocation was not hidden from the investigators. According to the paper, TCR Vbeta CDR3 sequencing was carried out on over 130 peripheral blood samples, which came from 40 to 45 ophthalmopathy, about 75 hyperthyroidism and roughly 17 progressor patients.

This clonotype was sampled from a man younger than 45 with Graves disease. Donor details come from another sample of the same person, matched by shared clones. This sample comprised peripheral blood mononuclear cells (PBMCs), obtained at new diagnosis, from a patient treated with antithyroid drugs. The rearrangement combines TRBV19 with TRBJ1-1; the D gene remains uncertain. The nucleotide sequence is TGTGCCAGTATCCCCCAGGCCGGGAGCACTGAAGCTTTCTTT. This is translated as CASIPQAGSTEAFF.